Sequencing of this T cell receptor (beta chain) was carried out in a study of T cells in Graves' hyperthyroidism and ophthalmopathy. Overall study: The blood sample was taken at first diagnosis, before treatment began. Study conclusions and caveats: Ophthalmopathy prediction by the model preceded onset by a median 6.5 months.

CDR3 length: 16 amino acids. Germline loops: CDR1 LGHDT, CDR2 YNNKEL (reference sequence). The V end was cut by 1 base, the J end by 4 bases, with 16 bases between. RNA transcripts yielded amplified TCR beta CDR3 regions. Researchers ran a first-round RT-PCR on the TCR CDR3 using the HTBI primer set. MiXCR, run by TCRdb on the multiplex PCR reads, gives a single entry per CDR3 protein. There are nearly 750,000 distinct CDR3 sequences in the sample; 30% to 40% occur only once, and around 29% lies in the top ten. Pregnant or lactating patients were excluded, as were those with uncontrolled infection or other autoimmune disease. For the diagnoses, clinical symptoms, serum thyroxine and TRAb, thyroid ultrasound and orbital computed tomography were used. A note on this clonotype: Antigen specificity is unknown.

This TCR derives from a woman aged 35 to 49 with Graves' hyperthyroidism. Input material: blood. The chain couples TRBV3-1 to TRBJ1-1; D is unresolved. The CDR3 nucleotides read TGTGCCAGCAGCCAAGGGGCGTTTGGAGGACTCACTGAAGCTTTCTTT. It codes for CASSQGAFGGLTEAFF.